A selection of T cell receptor beta chains follows, all from one sample in a study of blood T cell repertoires in COVID-19. Some clones are missing from TCRdb's copy, which holds only in-frame ones; the method was immunoSEQ multiplex PCR. Of 250,000 or so clones listed, approximately 86% were seen once; the top ten hold approximately 6.8%. Sequenced sample: peripheral blood. These receptors originate from a woman aged 70-85 years with active or convalescent COVID-19. The CDR3 runs from the conserved cysteine through the conserved F or W. Fields, in order: clone size, J gene, V gene, D gene, CDR3 protein, CDR3 DNA. D genes are given only for firm matches. Expanded clones get a size class; other rows say once, few or many, or leave the size out.

clone size: once; J gene: TRBJ2-7; V gene: TRBV7-2; D gene: .; CDR3 protein: CASSLAVNSYEQYF; CDR3 DNA: TGTGCCAGCAGCTTAGCCGTAAACTCCTACGAGCAGTACTTC
clone size: .; J gene: TRBJ2-2; V gene: TRBV10-3; D gene: .; CDR3 protein: CALRLSEERELFF; CDR3 DNA: TGTGCCCTCCGCCTCAGCGAAGAAAGGGAGCTGTTTTTT
clone size: .; J gene: TRBJ1-3; V gene: TRBV28; D gene: .; CDR3 protein: CASSFGLRRSSGNTIYF; CDR3 DNA: TGTGCCAGCAGTTTTGGTCTCCGAAGGAGCTCTGGAAACACCATATATTTT
clone size: .; J gene: TRBJ1-1; V gene: TRBV9; D gene: .; CDR3 protein: CASSALRGDTEAFF; CDR3 DNA: TGTGCCAGCAGCGCCCTAAGGGGTGACACTGAAGCTTTCTTT
clone size: .; J gene: TRBJ2-2; V gene: TRBV27; D gene: .; CDR3 protein: CASKQPGQTGELFF; CDR3 DNA: TGTGCCAGCAAGCAACCTGGACAGACAGGGGAGCTGTTTTTT
clone size: .; J gene: TRBJ1-2; V gene: TRBV6-2/TRBV6-3; D gene: .; CDR3 protein: CASSGTGHGYTF; CDR3 DNA: TGTGCCAGCAGTGGAACAGGGCATGGCTACACCTTC
clone size: once; J gene: TRBJ2-3; V gene: TRBV2; D gene: .; CDR3 protein: CASGRGSTDTQYF; CDR3 DNA: TGTGCCAGCGGGAGGGGGAGCACAGATACGCAGTATTTT
clone size: once; J gene: TRBJ2-1; V gene: TRBV25-1; D gene: TRBD2; CDR3 protein: CASSETQAGRDNEQFF; CDR3 DNA: TGTGCCAGCAGTGAAACCCAAGCGGGGCGCGACAATGAGCAGTTCTTC
clone size: .; J gene: TRBJ1-3; V gene: TRBV7-2; D gene: TRBD1; CDR3 protein: CASSLGGQGTGNTIYF; CDR3 DNA: TGTGCCAGCAGCTTAGGCGGACAGGGGACTGGAAACACCATATATTTT
clone size: .; J gene: TRBJ2-3; V gene: TRBV11-2; D gene: TRBD2; CDR3 protein: CASSLGSGSTDTQYF; CDR3 DNA: TGTGCCAGCAGCTTGGGTAGCGGGAGCACAGATACGCAGTATTTT
clone size: once; J gene: TRBJ2-7; V gene: TRBV6-2/TRBV6-3; D gene: TRBD2; CDR3 protein: CASSYSTGRGTNYEQYF; CDR3 DNA: TGTGCCAGCAGTTACTCTACGGGACGCGGGACTAACTACGAGCAGTACTTC
clone size: few; J gene: TRBJ2-7; V gene: TRBV9; D gene: TRBD1; CDR3 protein: CASSAGQLLSYEQYF; CDR3 DNA: TGTGCCAGCAGCGCGGGACAGCTACTATCCTACGAGCAGTACTTC
clone size: .; J gene: TRBJ2-5; V gene: TRBV4-1; D gene: TRBD1; CDR3 protein: CASSPGQRGLETQYF; CDR3 DNA: TGCGCCAGCAGCCCGGGACAGCGAGGTTTGGAGACCCAGTACTTC
clone size: once; J gene: TRBJ1-2; V gene: TRBV29-1; D gene: .; CDR3 protein: CSAGGWGSRHGYTF; CDR3 DNA: TGCAGCGCTGGGGGGTGGGGAAGCAGACACGGCTACACCTTC
clone size: .; J gene: TRBJ2-3; V gene: TRBV27; D gene: TRBD2; CDR3 protein: CASSLRTSGTDTQYF; CDR3 DNA: TGTGCCAGCAGTTTGCGGACTAGCGGGACAGATACGCAGTATTTT
clone size: .; J gene: TRBJ1-5; V gene: TRBV6-6; D gene: .; CDR3 protein: CASRPPGRDNQPQHF; CDR3 DNA: TGTGCCAGCAGACCGCCCGGGAGAGACAATCAGCCCCAGCATTTT
clone size: .; J gene: TRBJ1-2; V gene: TRBV7-3; D gene: .; CDR3 protein: CASSSGHLNYGYTF; CDR3 DNA: TGTGCCAGCAGCTCGGGACACCTCAACTATGGCTACACCTTC
clone size: .; J gene: TRBJ1-3; V gene: TRBV6-5; D gene: .; CDR3 protein: CASTRGGEGNTIYF; CDR3 DNA: TGTGCCAGCACCAGAGGGGGTGAGGGAAACACCATATATTTT
clone size: once; J gene: TRBJ2-3; V gene: TRBV29-1; D gene: .; CDR3 protein: CSYGGSLTDTQYF; CDR3 DNA: TGCAGCTATGGGGGCAGCCTCACAGATACGCAGTATTTT
clone size: .; J gene: TRBJ1-3; V gene: TRBV10-2; D gene: TRBD1; CDR3 protein: CASQGGAGNTIYF; CDR3 DNA: TGCGCCAGCCAAGGGGGCGCGGGAAACACCATATATTTT
clone size: .; J gene: TRBJ1-4; V gene: TRBV7-9; D gene: .; CDR3 protein: CASSLLSGASNEKLFF; CDR3 DNA: TGTGCCAGCAGCCTGCTATCAGGGGCATCGAATGAAAAACTGTTTTTT
clone size: few; J gene: TRBJ1-2; V gene: TRBV6-4; D gene: .; CDR3 protein: CASSDSGGLNYGYTF; CDR3 DNA: TGTGCCAGCAGTGACTCCGGGGGGTTAAACTATGGCTACACCTTC
clone size: .; J gene: TRBJ1-3; V gene: TRBV7-2; D gene: TRBD1; CDR3 protein: CASSLDRAYGNTIYF; CDR3 DNA: TGTGCCAGCAGCTTGGACAGGGCGTATGGAAACACCATATATTTT
clone size: .; J gene: TRBJ1-5; V gene: TRBV7-9; D gene: .; CDR3 protein: CASSWAGHNQPQHF; CDR3 DNA: TGTGCCAGCAGCTGGGCAGGCCACAATCAGCCCCAGCATTTT
clone size: .; J gene: TRBJ1-2; V gene: TRBV7-2; D gene: .; CDR3 protein: CASSPPRGEGGYTF; CDR3 DNA: TGTGCCAGCAGCCCTCCAAGAGGGGAGGGTGGCTACACCTTC
clone size: few; J gene: TRBJ1-2; V gene: TRBV5-1; D gene: TRBD1; CDR3 protein: CASSEGARSYGYTF; CDR3 DNA: TGCGCCAGCAGTGAGGGGGCGCGCAGCTATGGCTACACCTTC
clone size: .; J gene: TRBJ2-3; V gene: TRBV10-3; D gene: .; CDR3 protein: CAISEGEGTDTQYF; CDR3 DNA: TGTGCCATCAGTGAGGGGGAGGGCACAGATACGCAGTATTTT
clone size: .; J gene: TRBJ1-2; V gene: TRBV18; D gene: .; CDR3 protein: CASSPQGGTNYGYTF; CDR3 DNA: TGTGCCAGCTCCCCTCAGGGAGGAACTAACTATGGCTACACCTTC
clone size: .; J gene: TRBJ2-5; V gene: TRBV18; D gene: .; CDR3 protein: CASSPRGGRGETQYF; CDR3 DNA: TGTGCCAGCTCACCCCGTGGGGGCCGCGGGGAGACCCAGTACTTC
clone size: .; J gene: TRBJ1-2; V gene: TRBV5-4; D gene: .; CDR3 protein: CASSPEIPVRGYTF; CDR3 DNA: TGTGCCAGCAGCCCCGAAATCCCGGTGCGTGGCTACACCTTC
clone size: .; J gene: TRBJ1-1; V gene: TRBV7-9; D gene: .; CDR3 protein: CASSFETRGGAFF; CDR3 DNA: TGTGCCAGCAGCTTCGAGACCAGGGGTGGGGCTTTCTTT
clone size: .; J gene: TRBJ1-4; V gene: TRBV15; D gene: .; CDR3 protein: CATSRGEGGEKLFF; CDR3 DNA: TGTGCCACCAGCAGAGGTGAGGGAGGTGAAAAACTGTTTTTT
clone size: few; J gene: TRBJ1-5; V gene: TRBV6-2/TRBV6-3; D gene: .; CDR3 protein: CASSSSGSDTYSNQPQHF; CDR3 DNA: TGTGCCAGCAGCTCATCGGGGAGTGACACCTATAGCAATCAGCCCCAGCATTTT
clone size: .; J gene: TRBJ2-7; V gene: TRBV18; D gene: TRBD1; CDR3 protein: CATSTGGSYEQYF; CDR3 DNA: TGTGCCACCTCGACAGGGGGGTCCTACGAGCAGTACTTC
clone size: .; J gene: TRBJ1-5; V gene: TRBV19; D gene: .; CDR3 protein: CASSTRGPNQPQHF; CDR3 DNA: TGTGCCAGTAGTACCAGGGGACCCAATCAGCCCCAGCATTTT
clone size: .; J gene: TRBJ1-4; V gene: TRBV7-9; D gene: TRBD1; CDR3 protein: CASSLATGGSEKLFF; CDR3 DNA: TGTGCCAGCAGCCTGGCAACAGGGGGAAGTGAAAAACTGTTTTTT
clone size: .; J gene: TRBJ1-4; V gene: TRBV24-1; D gene: .; CDR3 protein: CATSDHHSEKLFF; CDR3 DNA: TGTGCCACCAGTGACCATCACAGCGAAAAACTGTTTTTT
clone size: .; J gene: TRBJ2-5; V gene: TRBV4-3; D gene: .; CDR3 protein: CASSQDLGRVETQYF; CDR3 DNA: TGCGCCAGCAGCCAAGATCTGGGCAGGGTAGAGACCCAGTACTTC
clone size: .; J gene: TRBJ2-5; V gene: TRBV19; D gene: .; CDR3 protein: CASSGSLRETQYF; CDR3 DNA: TGTGCCAGTAGTGGGAGTCTTAGAGAGACCCAGTACTTC
clone size: .; J gene: TRBJ1-4; V gene: TRBV5-6; D gene: .; CDR3 protein: CASSLDAANEKLFF; CDR3 DNA: TGTGCCAGCAGCCTGGACGCGGCGAATGAAAAACTGTTTTTT
clone size: .; J gene: TRBJ2-5; V gene: TRBV10-3; D gene: TRBD2; CDR3 protein: CAIGSGAGETQYF; CDR3 DNA: TGTGCCATCGGTAGCGGGGCAGGGGAGACCCAGTACTTC
clone size: .; J gene: TRBJ1-6; V gene: TRBV5-1; D gene: .; CDR3 protein: CASSLDGGMNSPLHF; CDR3 DNA: TGCGCCAGCAGCTTGGATGGCGGGATGAATTCACCCCTCCACTTT
clone size: .; J gene: TRBJ2-3; V gene: TRBV14; D gene: TRBD2; CDR3 protein: CASSQLTSGGTDTQYF; CDR3 DNA: TGTGCCAGCAGCCAGCTCACTAGCGGGGGGACAGATACGCAGTATTTT
clone size: .; J gene: TRBJ2-7; V gene: TRBV10-3; D gene: .; CDR3 protein: CAITGFRGTEKQYF; CDR3 DNA: TGTGCCATCACGGGATTTCGGGGGACGGAAAAGCAGTACTTC
clone size: .; J gene: TRBJ1-2; V gene: TRBV27; D gene: .; CDR3 protein: CASTGGVDYGYTF; CDR3 DNA: TGTGCCAGCACTGGGGGGGTTGACTATGGCTACACCTTC
clone size: .; J gene: TRBJ1-2; V gene: TRBV6-5; D gene: TRBD1; CDR3 protein: CASIKSTGGFGYTF; CDR3 DNA: TGTGCCAGCATCAAATCGACAGGGGGATTTGGCTACACCTTC
clone size: .; J gene: TRBJ1-3; V gene: TRBV6-2/TRBV6-3; D gene: .; CDR3 protein: CASSYSGDTGNTIYF; CDR3 DNA: TGTGCCAGCAGTTACTCGGGGGACACTGGAAACACCATATATTTT
clone size: .; J gene: TRBJ2-5; V gene: TRBV18; D gene: TRBD2; CDR3 protein: CASSPPGRGETQYF; CDR3 DNA: TGTGCCAGCTCACCACCGGGGAGGGGAGAGACCCAGTACTTC
clone size: .; J gene: TRBJ2-5; V gene: TRBV29-1; D gene: .; CDR3 protein: CSASPHPGQRKTQYF; CDR3 DNA: TGCAGCGCCTCCCCCCATCCGGGACAACGGAAGACCCAGTACTTC
clone size: .; J gene: TRBJ2-2; V gene: TRBV19; D gene: TRBD2; CDR3 protein: CASMGASGSPGELFF; CDR3 DNA: TGTGCCAGTATGGGGGCTAGCGGGTCGCCGGGGGAGCTGTTTTTT
clone size: .; J gene: TRBJ1-2; V gene: TRBV5-1; D gene: .; CDR3 protein: CASSPMPTGREGYTF; CDR3 DNA: TGCGCCAGCAGCCCCATGCCTACAGGGAGGGAAGGCTACACCTTC
clone size: few; J gene: TRBJ2-5; V gene: TRBV14; D gene: TRBD2; CDR3 protein: CASSHRGLAGEETQYF; CDR3 DNA: TGTGCCAGCAGCCACCGTGGACTAGCGGGGGAGGAGACCCAGTACTTC
clone size: .; J gene: TRBJ1-4; V gene: TRBV6-5; D gene: .; CDR3 protein: CASYRVRSAIEKLFF; CDR3 DNA: TGTGCCAGCTACCGAGTTCGTAGCGCGATTGAAAAACTGTTTTTT
clone size: .; J gene: TRBJ1-5; V gene: TRBV4-3; D gene: TRBD1; CDR3 protein: CASSRRTGGGQPQHF; CDR3 DNA: TGCGCCAGCAGCCGAAGGACAGGGGGCGGGCAGCCCCAGCATTTT
clone size: .; J gene: TRBJ1-2; V gene: TRBV18; D gene: TRBD1; CDR3 protein: CASSPRPGTGINGYTF; CDR3 DNA: TGTGCCAGCTCACCACGCCCAGGGACAGGGATTAATGGCTACACCTTC